This T cell receptor (beta chain) emerged from a study of cytomegalovirus exposure and HLA in healthy donors. Study outcomes and limitations: Only CMV serostatus was available as immune exposure information. An analysis that was carried out later associated some 17,000 TCR beta sequences with HLA alleles at 0.05 false discovery rate.

The CDR3 contains 17 residues. After removal of 1 base from V and 7 bases from J, the junction contained 8 bases not matched to a gene. CDR1 and CDR2 from the germline V gene are SGHNT and YENEEA. In the PCR, 60 Vbeta and 13 Jbeta primers were used. Clones were sequenced by immunoSEQ multiplex PCR, and TCRdb holds only the in-frame ones, with some missing. Among around 99,000 clones listed, roughly 80% were seen once. A note on this clone: What it recognizes is unknown.

The TCR originated in a man in his fifties or sixties in good health and CMV-seropositive. Material for sequencing was PBMCs. The V and J genes are TRBV11-3 and TRBJ2-1; 12 bases agree with TRBD2. DNA of the CDR3: TGTGCCAGCAGCTTAGGCCTAGCGGGGGGGATCTGGAATGAGCAGTTCTTC. Its protein is CASSLGLAGGIWNEQFF.